These 24 T cell receptor beta chains were all obtained from the same sample, sequenced in a study of T-cell memory formation after mild COVID-19. Via MiXCR, TCRdb re-called the 5' RACE reads, giving one row per CDR3 protein. The sample has 250,000 to 300,000 distinct CDR3 sequences, about 16% seen once. Sequencing was performed on PBMCs or a T cell subset sorted from them (not recorded which). These receptor sequences come from a man aged 18-30 years who had mild COVID-19 (a few samples of this study predate the infection). Cell type and time point are not known.

This clonotype occurred a few times. The rearrangement links TRBV4-2 to TRBJ1-1; D gene unclear. The CDR3 is made up of 14 amino acids. The V gene's germline CDR1 is LGHNA and CDR2 YNFKEQ. The V end was cut by 0 bases, the J end by 1 base, with 6 bases between. The CDR3 DNA follows: TGTGCCAGCAGCCAAGATCTAGGGAACACTGAAGCTTTCTTT. This gives the protein CASSQDLGNTEAFF.

Only a few counts were recorded for this clonotype. The chain combines TRBV6-6 with TRBJ1-5; maybe TRBD1 (5 bases). Germline lookup yields CDR1 MNHNY and CDR2 SVGAGI (reference sequence). The CDR3 has 16 residues. The germline V and J ends were trimmed by 2 bases and 1 base, with 12 bases remaining between them. The DNA for the CDR3 is TGTGCCAGCAGTTACGGGGGTTCGATGAGCAATCAGCCCCAGCATTTT. Its protein is CASSYGGSMSNQPQHF.

Concerning this clonotype itself: Given the absence of the conserved phenylalanine or tryptophan at the CDR3 end, a read error is likely. V usage is TRBV12-3 or TRBV12-4 and J usage is TRBJ1-2; D possibly corresponds to TRBD1 (6 bases). V lost 4 bases and J lost 7, with 16 bases in between. The CDR3 has 14 residues. CDR3 DNA sequence: TGTGCCAGCAGTTCAGAGGGGGACCGGGCTGGCTACACCTTA. This codes for CASSSEGDRAGYTL.

This clonotype was detected a few times. V usage is TRBV5-1 and J usage is TRBJ2-2; D gene uncertain. Germline lookup yields CDR1 SGHRS and CDR2 YFSETQ. The CDR3 runs to 13 residues. V shed 4 bases and J shed 3 bases, with 7 bases lying between them. CDR3 sequence reads: CASSDTDTGELFF. As DNA, the CDR3 is TGCGCCAGCAGCGATACAGACACCGGGGAGCTGTTTTTT.

CDR3 in amino acids: CASRVERQGRPSANEKLFF. CDR3 bases: TGTGCCAGCAGGGTCGAGAGACAGGGTCGGCCGTCCGCTAATGAAAAACTGTTTTTT. V and J are TRBV2 and TRBJ1-4, with 7 positions matching TRBD1. The V and J ends lost 6 bases and 3 bases, in that order; junction bases with no gene match: 19. The V gene's germline CDR1 is SNHLY and CDR2 FYNNEI. The CDR3 totals 19 residues.

V gene TRBV4-1 combines with J gene TRBJ2-2; 7 nucleotides match TRBD1. The junction had 6 bases not matched to a gene; V was cut back by 2 bases and J by 3 bases. This CDR3 is 16 amino acids long. CDR1 is MGHRA, CDR2 YSYEKL, per germline. The CDR3 nucleotides read TGCGCCAGCAGCCAACAAGGGGGCGCCGACACCGGGGAGCTGTTTTTT. Encoded protein: CASSQQGGADTGELFF.

This clonotype has only a few counts. The rearrangement uses TRBV2 and TRBJ2-6, with a tentative D call TRBD2 (5 bases). Germline V gene lookup returns CDR1 SNHLY and CDR2 FYNNEI. Trimming left V 5 bases short and J 2 bases short, with 10 bases between. CDR3 size: 15 residues. The DNA for the CDR3 is TGTGCCAGCAGTTATCCCGGGGCTGGGGCCAACGTCCTGACTTTC. It specifies CASSYPGAGANVLTF. Based on the CDR3 plus reference TRBV2 and TRBJ2-6, the full variable domain is EPEVTQTPSHQVTQMGQEVILRCVPISNHLYFYWYRQILGQKVEFLVSFYNNEISEKSEIFDDQFSVERPDGSNFTLKIRSTKLEDSAMYFCASSYPGAGANVLTFGAGSRLTVL.

This clonotype was seen many times. The J gene is TRBJ2-7, the V gene TRBV10-3; TRBD1 might be the D (5 bases). The CDR3 has 13 amino acids. Trimming took 2 bases from V and 2 from J, leaving 7 bases between them. CDR1 ENHRY and CDR2 SYGVKD come from the germline V gene. The CDR3 sequence: CAISEVRAYEQYF. CDR3 DNA: TGTGCCATCAGTGAGGTCAGGGCCTACGAGCAGTACTTC.

J is TRBJ2-1 and V is TRBV6-5; maybe TRBD1 (6 bases). This CDR3 is 12 amino acids long. V lost 2 bases and J 12 bases, leaving 11 bases between the germline ends. The germline gives CDR1 MNHEY, CDR2 SVGAGI. The CDR3 reads CASSYPGEGQFF. The CDR3 nucleotides read TGTGCCAGCAGTTACCCAGGGGAAGGGCAGTTCTTC.

This clonotype has only a few counts. The chain joins TRBV7-6 to TRBJ1-5; 9 bases map to TRBD1. The CDR3 extends over 19 amino acids. The V and J ends lost 5 bases and 6 bases, in that order; junction bases with no gene match: 20. Germline V CDR1 and CDR2: SGHVS, FNYEAQ. The CDR3 reads CASSRNRDRATFASQPQHF. CDR3 bases: TGTGCCAGCAGCCGTAACCGGGACAGGGCCACCTTTGCCTCTCAGCCCCAGCATTTT. Together with reference TRBV7-6 and TRBJ1-5, the CDR3 gives the full variable domain: GAGVSQSPRYKVTKRGQDVALRCDPISGHVSLYWYRQALGQGPEFLTYFNYEAQQDKSGLPNDRFSAERPEGSISTLTIQRTEQRDSAMYRCASSRNRDRATFASQPQHFGDGTRLSIL.

The chain carries TRBV30 and TRBJ1-6; 7 positions match TRBD1. The CDR3 is made up of 14 amino acids. J was trimmed by 8 bases and V by 1 base; bases with no gene match: 5. The V gene's germline CDR1 is GTSNPN and CDR2 SVGIG (reference sequence). CDR3 sequence reads: CAWSGLGTDSPLHF. In DNA, the CDR3 is TGTGCCTGGAGTGGGTTGGGGACAGATTCACCCCTCCACTTT. The complete variable domain, with remaining parts taken from reference TRBV30 and TRBJ1-6, reads SQTIHQWPATLVQPVGSPLSLECTVEGTSNPNLYWYRQAAGRGLQLLFYSVGIGQISSEVPQNLSASRPQDRQFILSSKKLLLSDSGFYLCAWSGLGTDSPLHFGNGTRLTVT.

This rearrangement joins TRBV20-1 to TRBJ1-4; the D gene is possibly TRBD1 (5 bases). With 2 bases removed from V and 4 bases from J, the gap between germline ends came to 8 bases. CDR3 length: 13 residues. The germline V gene has CDR1 DFQATT and CDR2 SNEGSKA (reference sequence). CDR3 amino acids: CSARRGRNEKLFF. CDR3 DNA sequence: TGCAGTGCTAGAAGGGGCCGTAATGAAAAACTGTTTTTT.

The J gene is TRBJ1-1, the V gene TRBV20-1, with 7 positions matching TRBD1. The CDR3 is 13 amino acids. Germline V gene data show CDR1 as DFQATT and CDR2 as SNEGSKA (reference sequence). V was clipped by 6 bases and J by 1 base; unmatched bases: 5. The CDR3 loop reads CSAGTATNTEAFF. In DNA form, the CDR3 reads TGCAGTGCGGGGACAGCTACGAACACTGAAGCTTTCTTT.

The chain joins TRBV7-2 to TRBJ1-4, with TRBD1 identical over 9 bases. There are 15 residues in the CDR3. With 5 bases clipped from V and 8 bases from J, the junction kept 9 bases outside the gene matches. CDR1 is SGHTA, CDR2 FQGNSA, per germline. In nucleotides, the CDR3 is TGTGCCAGCAGCCCCCCTGGACAGGGGAGGGAAAAACTGTTTTTT. Amino acids: CASSPPGQGREKLFF.

V usage is TRBV5-1 and J usage is TRBJ2-1, with a tentative D call TRBD1 (6 bases). There are 14 residues in the CDR3. V lost 0 bases to trimming and J lost 4 bases, with 8 bases between them. Germline CDR1 SGHRS, CDR2 YFSETQ. The CDR3 region has the DNA TGCGCCAGCAGCTTGGGACAGGAATACAATGAGCAGTTCTTC. Its protein is CASSLGQEYNEQFF.

The chain is built from TRBV21-1 and TRBJ1-5. TRBV21-1 constitutes a pseudogene. CDR3 length equals 15 residues. Written as DNA, the CDR3 is TGTGCCAGCAGCGATACTAGGGGCCCTAAGGAGCCCCAGCATTTT. Amino acid sequence: CASSDTRGPKEPQHF.

The genes are TRBV6-6 and TRBJ2-5; 9 bases match TRBD1. The CDR3 extends over 15 amino acids. The V gene end was trimmed by 6 bases and the J gene end by 3 bases; junction bases not matched to a gene: 8. CDR1 and CDR2 from the germline V gene are MNHNY and SVGAGI (reference sequence). CDR3 amino acids: CASRPMTGGKETQYF. The CDR3 DNA follows: TGTGCCAGCAGGCCGATGACAGGGGGAAAAGAGACCCAGTACTTC.

This clonotype was observed a handful of times. This chain uses TRBV12-3 or TRBV12-4 with TRBJ2-5, with TRBD2 matching 8 bases. CDR3 length: 15 amino acids. The V and J ends lost 6 bases and 5 bases, in that order; junction bases with no gene match: 11. The CDR3 reads CASRGTSLGVETQYF. The CDR3 DNA follows: TGTGCCAGCAGGGGGACTAGTCTCGGTGTGGAGACCCAGTACTTC.

The genes are TRBV28 and TRBJ2-5; 13 bases are a match to TRBD2. CDR1 MDHEN and CDR2 SYDVKM come from the germline V gene. V lost 4 bases, J lost 5 bases, and 13 bases stayed unmatched. The CDR3 contains 18 residues. This CDR3 reads CASSSVFRLAGGWETQYF. In nucleotides, the CDR3 is TGTGCCAGCAGTTCTGTATTTCGACTAGCGGGGGGCTGGGAGACCCAGTACTTC.

The CDR3 DNA is TGCGCCAGCAAGGCGGGACTAGCTTTAGATACGCAGTATTTT. This sequence encodes CASKAGLALDTQYF. The chain employs TRBV5-1 and TRBJ2-3; TRBD2 agrees at 9 bases. The CDR3 is made up of 14 amino acids. V lost 6 bases, J lost 5 bases, and 7 bases stayed unmatched. Germline lookup yields CDR1 SGHRS and CDR2 YFSETQ.

The rearrangement uses TRBV7-3 and TRBJ2-2, with D possibly matching TRBD2 (7 bases). Trimming removed 8 bases from V and 2 bases from J, with 12 bases in between. The CDR3 covers 14 residues. The germline gives CDR1 SGHTA, CDR2 FQGTGA. CDR3 sequence (DNA): TGTGCCAGCGGACTAGGGGGTAACACCGGGGAGCTGTTTTTT. This sequence encodes CASGLGGNTGELFF.

This clonotype was counted between two and nine times. The chain employs TRBV7-2 and TRBJ2-3; 11 nucleotides match TRBD2. The germline V gene has CDR1 SGHTA and CDR2 FQGNSA. The junction had 8 bases not matched to a gene; V was cut back by 5 bases and J by 4 bases. The CDR3 runs 16 residues. Written as DNA, the CDR3 is TGTGCCAGCAGCCATAGCGGGGGGGCCGGGGCAGATACGCAGTATTTT. Protein: CASSHSGGAGADTQYF.

In its sample, this clonotype was seen a few times. The rearrangement joins TRBV5-1 to TRBJ2-5; TRBD2 agrees at 7 bases. The CDR3 loop spans 14 amino acids. Per the germline V gene, CDR1 is SGHRS and CDR2 is YFSETQ. V lost 2 bases to trimming and J lost 2 bases; unmatched junction nucleotides: 3. CDR3 DNA: TGCGCCAGCAGCTTCGGGACTACGCAAGAGACCCAGTACTTC. Its protein product is CASSFGTTQETQYF.

The sample holds a few counts of this clonotype. The CDR3, as DNA: TGTGCCAGCATGGGGTCTAGCGGGGCCTACAATGAGCAGTTCTTC. Its translation is CASMGSSGAYNEQFF. The J gene is TRBJ2-1, the V gene TRBV2; 9 bases are a match to TRBD2. The CDR3 contains 15 residues. Germline-derived CDR1 and CDR2 are SNHLY and FYNNEI. Trimming took 7 bases from V and 2 from J; bases not matched to a gene: 6.